This T cell receptor beta chain came from a study of T cell responses to AZD1222 COVID-19 vaccine. As concerns this clone: Its specificity is unknown.

The repertoire was sequenced with immunoSEQ multiplex PCR; TCRdb's copy has only in-frame clones and lacks some. The sample carries under 75,000 clones, roughly 85% recorded once. Study results and caveats: Nearly half of spike-specific TCRs reportedly target variant regions that are unmutated in the B.1.351 and B.1.1.7 variants. Repertoires were collected only later (after the peak T cell response had occurred).

CDR3 length: 14 residues. V was shortened by 5 bases and J by 3 bases, with 14 bases between the two germline ends. CDR1 is MNHNY and CDR2 is SVGAGI in the germline V gene (reference sequence). The sequence derives from an adult in good health. The V call is TRBV6-6, the J call TRBJ2-7, with D possibly being TRBD1 or TRBD2 (5 bases each). The sequencing here drew on peripheral blood, taken on day 0 of AZD1222 vaccination. The chain's CDR3 is CASSTSGTSYEQYF. CDR3 nucleotides: TGTGCCAGCAGTACTTCCGGGACCAGCTACGAGCAGTACTTC.